These 27 T cell receptor beta chains originate from one sample sequenced in a study of T cells in Graves' hyperthyroidism and ophthalmopathy. Amplification of TCR beta CDR3 regions was performed using RNA transcripts as template. First-round RT-PCR with HTBI primers amplified the TCR CDR3 region. MiXCR, run by TCRdb on the multiplex PCR reads, gives a single entry per CDR3 protein. In the table there are under 350,000 distinct CDR3 sequences, around a sixth of which are singletons. Sequencing was done on a sample of blood. The receptor source for this set is a woman aged 50 to 65 with Graves' hyperthyroidism.

This rearrangement joins TRBV3-1 to TRBJ2-1, with 7 positions matching TRBD1. V trimming: 2 bases; J trimming: 10 bases; junction bases outside the gene matches: 5. Germline V gene sequence: CDR1 LGHDT, CDR2 YNNKEL (reference sequence). This CDR3 is built from 13 residues. The CDR3 DNA sequence: TGTGCCAGCAGCCAAACTACAGGGGAGGAGCAGTTCTTC. Protein: CASSQTTGEEQFF.

This chain links TRBV2 with TRBJ2-3; TRBD2 might be the D (6 bases). Trimming stripped 6 bases from V and 6 bases from J, with 16 bases between. Germline loops: CDR1 SNHLY, CDR2 FYNNEI. The CDR3 extends over 14 amino acids. Here the CDR3 reads CASSSFSGDDTQYF. The CDR3 bases are TGTGCCAGCAGCAGTTTCTCGGGGGACGATACGCAGTATTTT.

This clonotype was seen only a few times. This rearrangement joins TRBV19 to TRBJ1-2; D is ambiguous. The V end was cut by 7 bases, the J end by 7 bases, with 16 bases between. The CDR3 has 13 amino acids. The V gene's germline CDR1 is LNHDA and CDR2 SQIVND (reference sequence). The CDR3 bases are TGTGCCAGTACCTACAGCGGAGTCTCTGGCTACACCTTC. It specifies CASTYSGVSGYTF.

This chain links TRBV6-1 with TRBJ1-2; weak D call: TRBD1 (5 bases). The CDR3 length is 17 residues. The germline gives CDR1 MNHNS, CDR2 SASEGT. Trimming pared 7 bases from V and 0 bases from J, leaving 21 bases between. The CDR3 here is CASTTGRGPIANYGYTF. Here the CDR3 DNA reads TGTGCCAGCACCACGGGGAGGGGCCCCATAGCTAACTATGGCTACACCTTC.

This clonotype turned up a few times. V gene TRBV27 combines with J gene TRBJ2-1; 8 nucleotides match TRBD1. Germline CDR1 reads MNHEY; CDR2 reads SMNVEV (reference sequence). The V gene end was trimmed by 5 bases and the J gene end by 8 bases; junction bases not matched to a gene: 8. The CDR3 sequence is 14 residues long. The CDR3 sequence: CASSMRTGWYEQFF. CDR3 bases: TGTGCCAGCAGTATGCGGACAGGGTGGTATGAGCAGTTCTTC.

Here the CDR3 DNA reads TGTGCCAGCGGGGAAGTGGGGGTAGCCAAAAACATTCAGTACTTC. Translated: CASGEVGVAKNIQYF. This rearrangement joins TRBV6-2 or TRBV6-3 to TRBJ2-4, with D perhaps given as TRBD1 or TRBD2 (5 bases each). Between the trimmed V and J ends, which lost 8 bases and 0 bases, there was a span of 14 bases. Germline V gives CDR1 MNHEY, CDR2 SVGEGT. The CDR3 totals 15 residues.

This clonotype appeared a few times. This sequence joins TRBV29-1 and TRBJ1-2, with D possibly TRBD1 on 6 matching bases. The CDR3 runs 12 residues. Germline lookup yields CDR1 SQVTM and CDR2 ANQGSEA. V lost 3 bases and J lost 5, with 10 bases in between. In nucleotides, the CDR3 is TGCAGCGTTGATAGAGGGGGGTATGGCTACACCTTC. Translated: CSVDRGGYGYTF.

The sample holds a few counts of this clonotype. J is TRBJ1-3 and V is TRBV5-5; D gene ambiguous. This CDR3 comprises 15 residues. Germline V CDR1 and CDR2: SGHKS, YYEKEE (reference sequence). Trimming left V 6 bases short and J 0 bases short, with 13 bases between. CDR3: CASTTEWTSGNTIYF. CDR3 DNA sequence: TGTGCCAGCACCACTGAGTGGACCTCTGGAAACACCATATATTTT.

This clonotype was seen more than once but under ten times. The CDR3, as DNA: TGTGCCAGCAGTTGGAGCGGTCTGAACACTGAAGCTTTCTTT. The encoded protein is CASSWSGLNTEAFF. This chain links TRBV12-3 or TRBV12-4 with TRBJ1-1; D call uncertain. The CDR3 spans 14 residues. V was shortened by 4 bases and J by 0 bases, with 9 bases between the two germline ends.

This clonotype was detected a few times. This rearrangement joins TRBV3-1 to TRBJ2-5, with TRBD2 matching over 12 bases. The V and J ends lost 0 bases and 5 bases, in that order; junction bases with no gene match: 4. Germline lookup yields CDR1 LGHDT and CDR2 YNNKEL (reference sequence). The CDR3 totals 16 residues. Here the CDR3 reads CASSQDLAGGHETQYF. Here the CDR3 DNA reads TGTGCCAGCAGCCAAGACCTAGCGGGGGGGCACGAGACCCAGTACTTC.

A few counts support this clonotype. This rearrangement joins TRBV2 to TRBJ1-5; 8 positions match TRBD1. CDR3 size: 14 residues. Trimming at V came to 6 bases and at J to 4 bases, leaving 5 bases not matched to a gene. The germline V gene has CDR1 SNHLY and CDR2 FYNNEI. Here the CDR3 reads CASSQTGVNQPQHF. The CDR3 nucleotides read TGTGCCAGCAGCCAGACAGGGGTTAATCAGCCCCAGCATTTT.

The chain combines TRBV12-5 with TRBJ1-2; TRBD1 might be the D (6 bases). Per the germline V gene, CDR1 is LGHNT and CDR2 is FRNRAP. The ends were cut back, 5 bases at V and 8 bases at J, with 21 bases in the middle. The CDR3 consists of 15 residues. As DNA, the CDR3 is TGTGCTAGTGGTGCCACCGCGAGACAGGCTGCGGGCTACACCTTC. It yields the protein CASGATARQAAGYTF. Full variable domain (remainder filled in from reference TRBV12-5 and TRBJ1-2): DARVTQTPRHKVTEMGQEVTMRCQPILGHNTVFWYRQTMMQGLELLAYFRNRAPLDDSGMPKDRFSAEMPDATLATLKIQPSEPRDSAVYFCASGATARQAAGYTFGSGTRLTVV.

The V call is TRBV5-6, the J call TRBJ1-1; 7 bases align to TRBD1. J was trimmed by 1 base and V by 4 bases; bases with no gene match: 4. CDR1 is SGHDT, CDR2 YYEEEE, per germline. The CDR3 loop spans 14 amino acids. CDR3 coding DNA: TGTGCCAGCAGCGGGACAGCCGGGAACACTGAAGCTTTCTTT. Translating gives CASSGTAGNTEAFF.

The chain couples TRBV29-1 to TRBJ1-4; TRBD1 matches 7 bases. Trimming cost V 6 bases and J 13 bases; bases outside gene matches: 23. CDR3 length: 16 amino acids. Germline CDR1 and CDR2: SQVTM and ANQGSEA. The CDR3 DNA follows: TGCAGCGTGTCACCCGTTGGAGGGGGCGCTCTTGGTGGACTGTTTTTT. Translation gives CSVSPVGGGALGGLFF.

There are a few counts of this clonotype. This chain connects TRBV5-1 to TRBJ2-5, with 9 positions matching TRBD1. Germline lookup yields CDR1 SGHRS and CDR2 YFSETQ. The CDR3 spans 15 residues. V was clipped by 0 bases and J by 4 bases; unmatched bases: 4. The CDR3 protein is CASSLDGQGPETQYF. CDR3 coding DNA: TGCGCCAGCAGCTTGGATGGACAGGGGCCAGAGACCCAGTACTTC.

This sequence joins TRBV11-2 and TRBJ2-7, with a tentative D call TRBD1 (6 bases). This CDR3 comprises 14 residues. The germline V gene has CDR1 SGHAT and CDR2 FQNNGV. Between the trimmed V and J ends, which lost 2 bases and 5 bases, there was a span of 13 bases. CDR3 residues: CASSLRGKYNEQYF. The CDR3 DNA is TGTGCCAGCAGCTTAAGGGGGAAGTACAACGAGCAGTACTTC.

This clonotype was seen only a few times. The chain recombines TRBV4-1 with TRBJ2-7; TRBD2 matches at 14 bases. Germline V gene sequence: CDR1 MGHRA, CDR2 YSYEKL. This CDR3 spans 17 amino acids. The trim removed 0 bases at V and 4 bases at J, leaving 5 bases unmatched. The CDR3, as DNA: TGCGCCAGCAGCCAAGAATGGGGACTAGCGGGAGAGTACGAGCAGTACTTC. This codes for CASSQEWGLAGEYEQYF.

This clonotype was seen only once. The V call is TRBV3-1, the J call TRBJ1-5; the D is unclear. V gave up 3 bases and J gave up 4 bases, with 16 bases separating them. The CDR3 length is 16 residues. CDR1 and CDR2 from the germline V gene are LGHDT and YNNKEL (reference sequence). CDR3 in amino acids: CASSQAYGDRNQPQHF. CDR3 DNA: TGTGCCAGCAGCCAGGCCTATGGGGATCGAAATCAGCCCCAGCATTTT.

This clonotype has only a few counts. CDR3 sequence reads: CASSPSEYNEQFF. As DNA, the CDR3 is TGTGCCAGCAGCCCTAGCGAATACAATGAGCAGTTCTTC. The rearrangement joins TRBV28 to TRBJ2-1, with D possibly matching TRBD2 (6 bases). Looked up from germline, CDR1 is MDHEN and CDR2 is SYDVKM. This CDR3 has 13 residues. V was trimmed by 6 bases and J by 4 bases, leaving 10 bases between them.

This clonotype has a handful of counts. The chain couples TRBV27 to TRBJ2-3; D may be TRBD2 (6 bases). The CDR3 runs 14 residues. V was pared by 6 bases and J by 2 bases, with 12 bases between. Germline V gene lookup returns CDR1 MNHEY and CDR2 SMNVEV (reference sequence). Here the CDR3 reads CASRGLFDTDTQYF. CDR3 nucleotide sequence: TGTGCCAGCAGAGGACTATTCGACACAGATACGCAGTATTTT.

This clonotype has a count of ten or more. The V call is TRBV11-2, the J call TRBJ2-7, with TRBD1 matching over 10 bases. Germline CDR1 reads SGHAT; CDR2 reads FQNNGV. This CDR3 contains 15 residues. The V gene end was trimmed by 5 bases and the J gene end by 3 bases; junction bases not matched to a gene: 7. The CDR3 is CASSEPRTGGYEQYF. CDR3 bases: TGTGCCAGCAGCGAGCCCCGGACAGGGGGCTACGAGCAGTACTTC.

This clonotype was detected ten times or more. This chain uses TRBV30 with TRBJ1-1; D is unresolved. The germline gives CDR1 GTSNPN, CDR2 SVGIG (reference sequence). The CDR3 extends over 11 amino acids. V lost 0 bases to trimming and J lost 4 bases, with 3 bases between them. The CDR3 loop reads CAWSVSTEAFF. The CDR3 coding sequence is TGTGCCTGGAGTGTAAGCACTGAAGCTTTCTTT.

The chain recombines TRBV11-2 with TRBJ1-4; D gene ambiguous. Trimming removed 5 bases from V and 4 bases from J, with 14 bases in between. In germline, CDR1 is SGHAT, CDR2 FQNNGV. The CDR3 extends over 15 amino acids. The CDR3: CASSLGPGYNEKLFF. CDR3 nucleotides: TGTGCCAGCAGCCTCGGTCCCGGGTATAATGAAAAACTGTTTTTT.

About this clonotype itself: With a much larger clone just one base away, this may be a read error. V and J are TRBV28 and TRBJ1-1; 8 bases are a match to TRBD1. The CDR3 spans 15 residues. The germline V gene encodes CDR1 MDHEN and CDR2 SYDVKM. The V segment lost 4 bases and the J segment 7 bases; nucleotides outside the gene matches: 11. CDR3 sequence (DNA): TGTGCCAGCAGTTCCACCGACAGGGGAGACATTGAAGCTTTCTTT. Protein sequence: CASSSTDRGDIEAFF.

In its sample, this clonotype was seen many times. Here the CDR3 DNA reads TGTGCCAGCAGCTGGGACTCCAGTTCTGCTAACTATGGCTACACCTTC. Translating gives CASSWDSSSANYGYTF. The J gene is TRBJ1-2, the V gene TRBV11-2, with D possibly being TRBD1 (5 bases). The CDR3 has 16 amino acids. Trimming cost V 4 bases and J 0 bases, with 15 bases left between them. Germline loops: CDR1 SGHAT, CDR2 FQNNGV.

This clonotype was observed a handful of times. The chain couples TRBV12-3 or TRBV12-4 to TRBJ2-4, with a weak D call TRBD2 (5 bases). Trimming cost V 3 bases and J 5 bases, with 17 bases left between them. The CDR3 spans 16 residues. CDR3 coding DNA: TGTGCCAGCAGTTTCGGGGTGGGGTTGGGAGAAAACATTCAGTACTTC. Translated, it gives CASSFGVGLGENIQYF.

This clonotype was observed a few times. One base away lies a much larger clone, so this may be a sequencing read error. CDR3 loop: CASSLTVNYGYIF. DNA for the CDR3: TGTGCCAGTAGTCTGACAGTGAACTATGGCTACATCTTC. The V and J genes are TRBV19 and TRBJ1-2; TRBD1 is a possible D gene (5 bases). The CDR3 covers 13 residues. CDR1 and CDR2 from the germline V gene are LNHDA and SQIVND (reference sequence).